The clone carrying this T cell receptor (beta chain) was seen many times. TCRdb processed the 5' RACE reads anew with MiXCR; each CDR3 protein has one entry. The data hold about 62,000 distinct CDR3 sequences, with less than 4% observed a single time. The source of the sample is a study of neurological immune-mediated disorders. In the study overall: Among the 35 or so patients with multiple sclerosis, some 30 were relapsing-remitting, while 3 were secondary progressive.

The CDR3 runs 12 residues. Trimming stripped 4 bases from V and 7 bases from J, with 13 bases between. CDR1 DFQATT and CDR2 SNEGSKA come from the germline V gene (reference sequence). Input material: PBMCs. The origin of this receptor is a woman aged 50 to 60 with multiple sclerosis. V gene TRBV20-1 combines with J gene TRBJ1-2; D unclear. For the CDR3, the DNA is TGCAGTGCTAAATCCGGGCCTAGTGGCTACACCTTC. Translated, it gives CSAKSGPSGYTF.